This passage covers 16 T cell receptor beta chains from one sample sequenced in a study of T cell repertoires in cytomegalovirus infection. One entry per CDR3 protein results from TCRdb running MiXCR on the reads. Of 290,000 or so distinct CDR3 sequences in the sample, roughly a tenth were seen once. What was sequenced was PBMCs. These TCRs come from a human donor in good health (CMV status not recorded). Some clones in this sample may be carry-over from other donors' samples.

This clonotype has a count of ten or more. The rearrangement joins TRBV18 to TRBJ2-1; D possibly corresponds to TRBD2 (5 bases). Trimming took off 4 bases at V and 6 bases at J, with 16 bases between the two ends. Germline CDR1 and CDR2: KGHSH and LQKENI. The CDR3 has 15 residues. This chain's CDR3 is CASSHKGSSINEQFF. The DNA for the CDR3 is TGTGCCAGCTCACACAAGGGATCTAGCATCAATGAGCAGTTCTTC.

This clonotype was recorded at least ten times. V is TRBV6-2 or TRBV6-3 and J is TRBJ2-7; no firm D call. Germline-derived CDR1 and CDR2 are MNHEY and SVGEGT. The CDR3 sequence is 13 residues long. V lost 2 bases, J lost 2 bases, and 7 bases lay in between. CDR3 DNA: TGTGCCAGCAGTTACGGGGTTACCTACGAGCAGTACGTC. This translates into CASSYGVTYEQYV.

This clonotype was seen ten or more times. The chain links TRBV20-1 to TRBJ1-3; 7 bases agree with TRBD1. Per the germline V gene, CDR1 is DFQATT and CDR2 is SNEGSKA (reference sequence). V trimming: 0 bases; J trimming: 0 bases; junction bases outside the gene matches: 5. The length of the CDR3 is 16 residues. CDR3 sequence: CSARDGTELSGNTIYF. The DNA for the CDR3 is TGCAGTGCTAGAGATGGGACAGAACTCTCTGGAAACACCATATATTTT.

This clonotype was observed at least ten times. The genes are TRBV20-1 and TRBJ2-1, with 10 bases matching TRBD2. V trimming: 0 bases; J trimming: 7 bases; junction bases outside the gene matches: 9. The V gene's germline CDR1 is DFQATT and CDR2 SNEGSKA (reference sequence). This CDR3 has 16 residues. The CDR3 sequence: CSARDQSGGARNEQFF. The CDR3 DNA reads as TGCAGTGCTAGAGATCAGAGCGGGGGGGCTAGGAATGAGCAGTTCTTC.

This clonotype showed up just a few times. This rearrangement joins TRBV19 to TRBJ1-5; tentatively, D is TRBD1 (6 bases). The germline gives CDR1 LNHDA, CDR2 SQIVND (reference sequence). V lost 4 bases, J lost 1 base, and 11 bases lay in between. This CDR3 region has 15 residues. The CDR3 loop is CASSTRTASNQPQHF. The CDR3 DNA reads TGTGCCAGTAGTACCCGGACAGCCAGCAATCAGCCCCAGCATTTT.

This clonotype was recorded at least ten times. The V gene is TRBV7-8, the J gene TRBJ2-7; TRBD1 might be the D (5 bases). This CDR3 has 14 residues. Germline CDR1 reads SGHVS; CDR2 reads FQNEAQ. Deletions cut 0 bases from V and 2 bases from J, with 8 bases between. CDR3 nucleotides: TGTGCCAGCAGCTTAGCCGGCAGGGCCTACGAGCAGTACGTC. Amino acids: CASSLAGRAYEQYV.

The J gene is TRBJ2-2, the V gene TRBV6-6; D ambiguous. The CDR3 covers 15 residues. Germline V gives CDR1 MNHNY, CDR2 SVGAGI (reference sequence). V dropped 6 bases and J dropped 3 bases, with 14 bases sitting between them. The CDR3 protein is CASRSHSLDTGELFF. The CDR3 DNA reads TGTGCCAGCAGGTCTCATAGCCTGGACACCGGGGAGCTGTTTTTT.

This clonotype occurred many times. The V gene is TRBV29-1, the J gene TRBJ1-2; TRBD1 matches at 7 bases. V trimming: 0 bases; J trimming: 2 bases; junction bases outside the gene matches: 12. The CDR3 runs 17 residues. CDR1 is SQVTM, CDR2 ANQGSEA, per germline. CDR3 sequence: CSVEDLQKDRRNYGYTF. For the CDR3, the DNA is TGCAGCGTTGAAGATCTTCAAAAGGACAGGAGGAACTATGGCTACACCTTC. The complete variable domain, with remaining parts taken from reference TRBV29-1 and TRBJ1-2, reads SAVISQKPSRDICQRGTSLTIQCQVDSQVTMMFWYRQQPGQSLTLIATANQGSEATYESGFVIDKFPISRPNLTFSTLTVSNMSPEDSSIYLCSVEDLQKDRRNYGYTFGSGTRLTVV.

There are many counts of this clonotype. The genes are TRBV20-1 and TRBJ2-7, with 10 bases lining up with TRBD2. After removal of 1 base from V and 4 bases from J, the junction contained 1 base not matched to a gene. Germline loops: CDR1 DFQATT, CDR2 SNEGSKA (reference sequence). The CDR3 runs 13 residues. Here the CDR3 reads CSARGTSGYEQYV. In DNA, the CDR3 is TGCAGTGCTAGAGGGACTAGCGGTTACGAGCAGTACGTC.

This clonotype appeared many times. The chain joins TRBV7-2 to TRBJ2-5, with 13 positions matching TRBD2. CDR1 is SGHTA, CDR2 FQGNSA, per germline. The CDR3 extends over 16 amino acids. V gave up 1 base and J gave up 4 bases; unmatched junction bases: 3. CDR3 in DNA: TGTGCCAGCAGCTTAGTGGGGACTAGCGGGGCAGAGACCCAGTACTTC. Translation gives CASSLVGTSGAETQYF.

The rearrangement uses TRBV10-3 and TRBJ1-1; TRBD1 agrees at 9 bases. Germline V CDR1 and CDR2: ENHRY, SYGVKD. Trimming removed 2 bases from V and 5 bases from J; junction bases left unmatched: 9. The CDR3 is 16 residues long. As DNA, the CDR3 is TGTGCCATCAGTGAGAGAGGGACAGGGCCGGGGACTGAAGCTTTCTTT. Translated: CAISERGTGPGTEAFF.

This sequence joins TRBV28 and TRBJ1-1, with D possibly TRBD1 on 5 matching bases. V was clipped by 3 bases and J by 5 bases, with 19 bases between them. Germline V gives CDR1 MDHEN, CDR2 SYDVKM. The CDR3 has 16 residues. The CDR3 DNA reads TGTGCCAGCAGTTTTAGAGCCTTCAAGAGGGGAACTGAAGCTTTCTTT. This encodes CASSFRAFKRGTEAFF.

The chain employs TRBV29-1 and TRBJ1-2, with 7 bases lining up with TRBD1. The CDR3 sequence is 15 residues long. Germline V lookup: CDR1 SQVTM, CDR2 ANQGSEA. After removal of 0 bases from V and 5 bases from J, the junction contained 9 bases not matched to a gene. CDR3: CSVEEGTETIYGYTF. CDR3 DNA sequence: TGCAGCGTTGAAGAGGGGACAGAGACGATTTATGGCTACACCTTC.

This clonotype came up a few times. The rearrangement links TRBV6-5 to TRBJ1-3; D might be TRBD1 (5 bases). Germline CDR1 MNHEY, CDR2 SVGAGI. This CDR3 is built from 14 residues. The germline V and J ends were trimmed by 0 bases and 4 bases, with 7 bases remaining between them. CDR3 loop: CASSYSGGGNTIYF. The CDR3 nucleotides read TGTGCCAGCAGTTACTCGGGGGGGGGAAACACCATATATTTT.

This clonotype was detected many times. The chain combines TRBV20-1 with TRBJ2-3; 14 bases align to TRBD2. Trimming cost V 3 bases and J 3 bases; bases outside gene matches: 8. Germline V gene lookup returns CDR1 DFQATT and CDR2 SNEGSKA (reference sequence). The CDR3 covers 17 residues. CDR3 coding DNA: TGCAGTGCTAGGGCCGGGACTAGCGGGGGTTTAACAGATACGCAGTATTTT. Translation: CSARAGTSGGLTDTQYF.

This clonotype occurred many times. The CDR3 spells CSARIHGGGIEAFF. In nucleotides, the CDR3 is TGCAGTGCTAGGATTCACGGTGGGGGAATTGAAGCTTTCTTT. The V and J genes are TRBV20-1 and TRBJ1-1, with D tentatively TRBD1 (5 bases). Germline V CDR1 and CDR2: DFQATT, SNEGSKA (reference sequence). This CDR3 spans 14 amino acids. V was clipped by 3 bases and J by 7 bases, with 18 bases between them.